The count of the clone carrying this TCR beta chain is one. Its cognate antigen is unknown. Unique-molecular-identifier-tagged TCR beta cDNA libraries were used. TCRdb reprocessed the PCR reads with MiXCR, giving one entry per CDR3 protein. The sample records hundreds of thousands of distinct CDR3 sequences, around 60% being singletons. The CDR3 spans 14 residues. V was cut by 0 bases and J by 1 base, with 7 bases left in between. CDR1 is SGHRS, CDR2 YFSETQ, per germline. The entry originates in a study of post-analysis software for immune sequencing data. In the study overall: Progressive-relapsing, secondary progressive and relapsing-remitting multiple sclerosis were among the disease courses included.

Study-wide points: Patients used about 5 TRBV segments, including TRBV5-6, TRBV5-1 and TRBV20-1, more often than controls. Batch-matched samples strongly co-clustered by F measure.

The source material was blood. This clonotype was sampled from a girl aged 2-10 years with multiple sclerosis. J is TRBJ1-1 and V is TRBV5-1; no definite D call. The CDR3 sequence: CASSLDRENTEAFF. The DNA for the CDR3 is TGCGCCAGCAGCTTGGACAGAGAGAACACTGAAGCTTTCTTT.